This is a list of T cell receptor beta chains from one sample in a study of T cells after yellow fever vaccination. TCRdb itself ran the 5' RACE reads through MiXCR, one entry per CDR3 protein. The sample consists of roughly 400,000 distinct CDR3 sequences, around 19% of them appearing once. This material consisted of PBMCs, taken before the yellow fever booster vaccination. The receptors originated from a man younger than 35 who received the YFV17D yellow fever vaccine. The CDR3 runs from the conserved cysteine through the conserved F or W. Fields, in order: V gene, clone size, J gene, D gene, CDR3 protein, CDR3 DNA. D genes are given only for firm matches. A clone size is listed for some rows: how often the clone was seen (once, few, many), or a class if it is expanded.

v_call: TRBV7-2; clone_size: -; j_call: TRBJ1-1; d_call: TRBD1; cdr3_aa: CASRASPTGGWTEAFF; cdr3_nt: TGTGCCAGCAGGGCCAGCCCGACAGGGGGCTGGACTGAAGCTTTCTTT
v_call: TRBV5-1; clone_size: few; j_call: TRBJ1-1; d_call: TRBD1; cdr3_aa: CASSEQGARAEAFF; cdr3_nt: TGCGCCAGCAGCGAACAGGGGGCCAGGGCTGAAGCTTTCTTT
v_call: TRBV20-1; clone_size: few; j_call: TRBJ1-1; d_call: -; cdr3_aa: CSARSGSSDEAFF; cdr3_nt: TGCAGTGCTAGATCAGGGTCCTCTGATGAAGCTTTCTTT
v_call: TRBV27; clone_size: few; j_call: TRBJ2-2; d_call: TRBD1; cdr3_aa: CASSILDRGGTGELFF; cdr3_nt: TGTGCCAGCAGTATCTTAGACAGGGGGGGCACCGGGGAGCTGTTTTTT
v_call: TRBV29-1; clone_size: -; j_call: TRBJ2-4; d_call: TRBD2; cdr3_aa: CSVGTGGPTKNIQYF; cdr3_nt: TGCAGCGTTGGTACGGGGGGGCCAACCAAAAACATTCAGTACTTC
v_call: TRBV27; clone_size: few; j_call: TRBJ1-6; d_call: -; cdr3_aa: CASSPHRIDSTASPLHF; cdr3_nt: TGTGCCAGCAGTCCCCACCGCATAGACAGCACAGCTTCACCCCTCCACTTT
v_call: TRBV29-1; clone_size: many; j_call: TRBJ2-5; d_call: -; cdr3_aa: CSANVGQRETQYF; cdr3_nt: TGCAGCGCGAATGTCGGACAGAGAGAGACCCAGTACTTC
v_call: TRBV7-8; clone_size: -; j_call: TRBJ2-3; d_call: TRBD2; cdr3_aa: CASSQNSGGASTDTQYF; cdr3_nt: TGTGCCAGCAGCCAAAATAGCGGGGGCGCTAGCACAGATACGCAGTATTTT
v_call: TRBV9; clone_size: -; j_call: TRBJ2-3; d_call: -; cdr3_aa: CASSAVTDTQYF; cdr3_nt: TGTGCCAGCAGCGCCGTCACAGATACGCAGTATTTT
v_call: TRBV4-3; clone_size: few; j_call: TRBJ2-3; d_call: -; cdr3_aa: CASSQEGRSGGTDTQYF; cdr3_nt: TGCGCCAGCAGCCAAGAGGGCCGCTCAGGGGGGACAGATACGCAGTATTTT
v_call: TRBV20-1; clone_size: -; j_call: TRBJ2-5; d_call: TRBD1; cdr3_aa: CSAIEGGLKTQYF; cdr3_nt: TGCAGTGCCATAGAAGGGGGCCTGAAGACCCAGTACTTC
v_call: TRBV6-5; clone_size: -; j_call: TRBJ2-5; d_call: -; cdr3_aa: CASSETFVLQETQYF; cdr3_nt: TGTGCCAGCAGTGAAACGTTTGTTCTTCAAGAGACCCAGTACTTC
v_call: TRBV14; clone_size: once; j_call: TRBJ2-3; d_call: -; cdr3_aa: CASSRRDLSDTQYF; cdr3_nt: TGTGCCAGCAGCCGACGGGACTTGTCTGATACGCAGTATTTT
v_call: TRBV6-5; clone_size: -; j_call: TRBJ2-5; d_call: -; cdr3_aa: CASSYSQGSETQYF; cdr3_nt: TGTGCCAGCAGTTACTCGCAGGGATCAGAGACCCAGTACTTC
v_call: TRBV4-3; clone_size: -; j_call: TRBJ1-3; d_call: TRBD1; cdr3_aa: CASSPRTGNVGNTIYF; cdr3_nt: TGCGCCAGCAGCCCAAGGACAGGGAATGTAGGAAACACCATATATTTT
v_call: TRBV12-3/TRBV12-4; clone_size: few; j_call: TRBJ2-5; d_call: TRBD1; cdr3_aa: CASSLGTGGKTQYF; cdr3_nt: TGTGCCAGCAGTCTCGGGACAGGGGGAAAGACCCAGTACTTC
v_call: TRBV10-3; clone_size: -; j_call: TRBJ2-5; d_call: -; cdr3_aa: CAISDSRQTQYF; cdr3_nt: TGTGCCATCAGTGACTCGAGGCAGACCCAGTACTTC
v_call: TRBV9; clone_size: few; j_call: TRBJ2-1; d_call: -; cdr3_aa: CASSGGRVSYNEQFF; cdr3_nt: TGTGCCAGCAGCGGGGGGCGGGTCTCCTACAATGAGCAGTTCTTC
v_call: TRBV20-1; clone_size: -; j_call: TRBJ2-5; d_call: TRBD1; cdr3_aa: CSARDFRTGGGETQYF; cdr3_nt: TGCAGTGCTAGAGATTTCAGGACAGGGGGGGGAGAGACCCAGTACTTC
v_call: TRBV27; clone_size: -; j_call: TRBJ2-4; d_call: -; cdr3_aa: CASRGVADIQYF; cdr3_nt: TGTGCCAGCAGGGGGGTCGCTGACATTCAGTACTTC
v_call: TRBV6-1; clone_size: many; j_call: TRBJ1-1; d_call: TRBD1; cdr3_aa: CASSGIQGAGTEAFF; cdr3_nt: TGTGCCAGCAGTGGGATACAGGGGGCAGGCACTGAAGCTTTCTTT
v_call: TRBV7-3; clone_size: few; j_call: TRBJ2-1; d_call: -; cdr3_aa: CASSRTTSSYNEQFF; cdr3_nt: TGTGCCAGCAGTCGGACTACGAGCTCCTACAATGAGCAGTTCTTC
v_call: TRBV25-1; clone_size: -; j_call: TRBJ1-6; d_call: -; cdr3_aa: CASSESNSPLHF; cdr3_nt: TGTGCCAGCAGTGAATCGAATTCACCCCTCCACTTT
v_call: TRBV5-1; clone_size: few; j_call: TRBJ2-4; d_call: -; cdr3_aa: CASSDGSTAAKNIQYF; cdr3_nt: TGCGCCAGCAGCGATGGCTCAACAGCAGCCAAAAACATTCAGTACTTC
v_call: TRBV18; clone_size: many; j_call: TRBJ1-3; d_call: -; cdr3_aa: CASSPGEGNTIYF; cdr3_nt: TGTGCCAGCTCACCAGGGGAAGGAAACACCATATATTTT
v_call: TRBV20-1; clone_size: -; j_call: TRBJ1-5; d_call: -; cdr3_aa: CSAGYGQPNQPQHF; cdr3_nt: TGCAGTGCTGGATATGGACAGCCTAATCAGCCCCAGCATTTT
v_call: TRBV27; clone_size: -; j_call: TRBJ2-7; d_call: -; cdr3_aa: CASSPDSTEYEQYF; cdr3_nt: TGTGCCAGCAGCCCCGACTCGACGGAATACGAGCAGTACTTC
v_call: TRBV7-8; clone_size: few; j_call: TRBJ2-1; d_call: -; cdr3_aa: CASSLDRGEANEQFF; cdr3_nt: TGTGCCAGCAGCTTAGATCGGGGCGAAGCCAATGAGCAGTTCTTC
v_call: TRBV5-1; clone_size: once; j_call: TRBJ1-1; d_call: -; cdr3_aa: CASSLRGRAGTEAFF; cdr3_nt: TGCGCCAGCAGCTTGAGAGGTAGGGCCGGGACTGAAGCTTTCTTT
v_call: TRBV6-2/TRBV6-3; clone_size: -; j_call: TRBJ2-5; d_call: TRBD2; cdr3_aa: CASSGLADPHRETQYF; cdr3_nt: TGTGCCAGCAGTGGACTAGCGGACCCTCATCGGGAGACCCAGTACTTC
v_call: TRBV20-1; clone_size: few; j_call: TRBJ1-3; d_call: TRBD1; cdr3_aa: CSARGWGQGASSGNTIYF; cdr3_nt: TGCAGTGCTAGAGGGTGGGGGCAGGGGGCATCCTCTGGAAACACCATATATTTT
v_call: TRBV3-1; clone_size: -; j_call: TRBJ2-2; d_call: -; cdr3_aa: CASSPGEVSTGELFF; cdr3_nt: TGTGCCAGCAGTCCAGGGGAGGTGTCCACCGGGGAGCTGTTTTTT
v_call: TRBV18; clone_size: -; j_call: TRBJ2-3; d_call: -; cdr3_aa: CASSPPGVRGDTQYF; cdr3_nt: TGTGCCAGCTCACCTCCCGGGGTGCGGGGAGATACGCAGTATTTT
v_call: TRBV5-1; clone_size: few; j_call: TRBJ2-2; d_call: -; cdr3_aa: CASSLGGRSTGELFF; cdr3_nt: TGCGCCAGCAGCTTGGGGGGGCGGAGCACCGGGGAGCTGTTTTTT
v_call: TRBV6-1; clone_size: -; j_call: TRBJ2-7; d_call: -; cdr3_aa: CASLTASSYEQYF; cdr3_nt: TGTGCCAGCCTAACGGCGAGCTCCTACGAGCAGTACTTC
v_call: TRBV11-2; clone_size: -; j_call: TRBJ1-2; d_call: TRBD1; cdr3_aa: CASSIPGQRLYGYTF; cdr3_nt: TGTGCCAGCAGCATCCCGGGACAGCGCCTCTATGGCTACACCTTC
v_call: TRBV12-5; clone_size: -; j_call: TRBJ1-6; d_call: -; cdr3_aa: CASGFGGDYNSPLHF; cdr3_nt: TGTGCTAGTGGTTTCGGTGGGGACTATAATTCACCCCTCCACTTT
v_call: TRBV7-3; clone_size: -; j_call: TRBJ2-5; d_call: -; cdr3_aa: CASSQTPGAQETQYF; cdr3_nt: TGTGCCAGCAGCCAAACTCCTGGCGCACAAGAGACCCAGTACTTC
v_call: TRBV10-3; clone_size: few; j_call: TRBJ2-7; d_call: TRBD2; cdr3_aa: CAISPGLALYEQYF; cdr3_nt: TGTGCCATCAGTCCGGGACTAGCCTTATACGAGCAGTACTTC
v_call: TRBV27; clone_size: -; j_call: TRBJ1-1; d_call: -; cdr3_aa: CASSKGLNTEAFF; cdr3_nt: TGTGCCAGCAGTAAGGGCCTGAACACTGAAGCTTTCTTT
v_call: TRBV4-1; clone_size: many; j_call: TRBJ1-1; d_call: -; cdr3_aa: CASSQPTGKNTEAFF; cdr3_nt: TGCGCCAGCAGCCAGCCGACAGGAAAGAACACTGAAGCTTTCTTT
v_call: TRBV29-1; clone_size: few; j_call: TRBJ2-3; d_call: -; cdr3_aa: CSAAASRAADTQYF; cdr3_nt: TGCAGCGCCGCTGCTAGTCGCGCGGCAGATACGCAGTATTTT
v_call: TRBV5-6; clone_size: -; j_call: TRBJ1-2; d_call: -; cdr3_aa: CASSSGINYGYTF; cdr3_nt: TGTGCCAGCAGCTCCGGGATTAACTATGGCTACACCTTC
v_call: TRBV6-5; clone_size: few; j_call: TRBJ1-2; d_call: TRBD1; cdr3_aa: CASSYSRGPSTF; cdr3_nt: TGTGCCAGCAGTTACTCAAGGGGGCCTTCGACCTTC
v_call: TRBV7-9; clone_size: -; j_call: TRBJ2-3; d_call: -; cdr3_aa: CASSPLRSTSTDTQYF; cdr3_nt: TGTGCCAGCAGCCCACTTCGGTCCACTAGCACAGATACGCAGTATTTT
v_call: TRBV20-1; clone_size: -; j_call: TRBJ2-3; d_call: -; cdr3_aa: CSARVQGGTDTQYF; cdr3_nt: TGCAGTGCTAGAGTACAGGGAGGCACAGATACGCAGTATTTT
v_call: TRBV7-8; clone_size: few; j_call: TRBJ2-7; d_call: -; cdr3_aa: CASSLGGVGGYEQYF; cdr3_nt: TGTGCCAGCAGCTTAGGTGGGGTCGGAGGCTACGAGCAGTACTTC
v_call: TRBV15; clone_size: few; j_call: TRBJ2-3; d_call: -; cdr3_aa: CATSRAGMAQITQYF; cdr3_nt: TGTGCCACCAGCAGAGCAGGGATGGCACAGATAACGCAGTATTTT
v_call: TRBV6-5; clone_size: -; j_call: TRBJ1-4; d_call: -; cdr3_aa: CASSYSGEGSEKLFF; cdr3_nt: TGTGCCAGCAGCTACTCTGGGGAGGGCAGTGAAAAACTGTTTTTT
v_call: TRBV5-1; clone_size: few; j_call: TRBJ2-7; d_call: -; cdr3_aa: CASSLDPANSYEQYF; cdr3_nt: TGCGCCAGCAGCTTGGACCCCGCTAACAGTTACGAGCAGTACTTC
v_call: TRBV6-5; clone_size: many; j_call: TRBJ2-3; d_call: -; cdr3_aa: CASSNPRWSTQYF; cdr3_nt: TGTGCCAGCAGTAATCCACGGTGGAGTACGCAGTATTTT
v_call: TRBV29-1; clone_size: few; j_call: TRBJ2-5; d_call: TRBD2; cdr3_aa: CSALGVTSDQETQYF; cdr3_nt: TGCAGCGCTCTAGGGGTAACTAGCGATCAAGAGACCCAGTACTTC
v_call: TRBV6-5; clone_size: few; j_call: TRBJ1-4; d_call: -; cdr3_aa: CASSYSPVTTNEKLFF; cdr3_nt: TGTGCCAGCAGTTACTCGCCCGTTACAACTAATGAAAAACTGTTTTTT
v_call: TRBV3-1; clone_size: -; j_call: TRBJ1-1; d_call: -; cdr3_aa: CASSQDALGGRAFF; cdr3_nt: TGTGCCAGCAGCCAAGATGCCCTCGGGGGCCGAGCTTTCTTT
v_call: TRBV6-5; clone_size: -; j_call: TRBJ2-1; d_call: -; cdr3_aa: CASSLSGPIAWHSYNEQFF; cdr3_nt: TGTGCCAGCAGTCTCAGCGGGCCCATAGCATGGCACTCCTACAATGAGCAGTTCTTC
v_call: TRBV9; clone_size: -; j_call: TRBJ1-1; d_call: -; cdr3_aa: CASSAGLSSGAEAFF; cdr3_nt: TGTGCCAGCAGCGCCGGACTCAGCTCAGGAGCTGAAGCTTTCTTT
v_call: TRBV10-2; clone_size: -; j_call: TRBJ2-2; d_call: -; cdr3_aa: CASSDAAGGELFF; cdr3_nt: TGCGCCAGCAGTGACGCGGCGGGCGGGGAGCTGTTTTTT